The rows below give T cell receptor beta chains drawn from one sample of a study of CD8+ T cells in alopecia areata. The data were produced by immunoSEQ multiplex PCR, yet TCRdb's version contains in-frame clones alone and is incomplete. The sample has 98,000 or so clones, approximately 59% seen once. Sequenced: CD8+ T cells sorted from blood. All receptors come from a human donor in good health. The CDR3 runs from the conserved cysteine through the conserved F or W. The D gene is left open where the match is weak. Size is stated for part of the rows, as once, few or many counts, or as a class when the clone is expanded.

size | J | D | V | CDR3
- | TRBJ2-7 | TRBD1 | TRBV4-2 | CASSQEWTGAAYEQYF
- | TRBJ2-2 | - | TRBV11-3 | CASSSPSTGELFF
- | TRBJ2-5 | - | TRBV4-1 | CASSQDLWAEQETQYF
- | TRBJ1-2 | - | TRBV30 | CAFGGEVYGYTF
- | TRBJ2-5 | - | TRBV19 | CASSPLRGAQETQYF
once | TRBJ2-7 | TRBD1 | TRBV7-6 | CASSLGSGTGRSEQYF
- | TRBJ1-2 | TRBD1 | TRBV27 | CASSLTGGNYGYTF
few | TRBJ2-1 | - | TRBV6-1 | CASSTGDYNEQFF
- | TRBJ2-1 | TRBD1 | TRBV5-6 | CASSPGTVHEQFF
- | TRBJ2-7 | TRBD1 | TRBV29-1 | CSVLTGPEQYF
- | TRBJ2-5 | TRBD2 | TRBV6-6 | CASSYAGGGAQETQYF
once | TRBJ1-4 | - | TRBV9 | CASSGHLGGEKLFF
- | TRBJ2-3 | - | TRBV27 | CASASGPDTQYF
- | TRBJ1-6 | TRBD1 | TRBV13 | CASSTLGDRGNSPLHF